This TCR beta chain was found in a study of blood T cell repertoires in COVID-19. Across the whole study: The cDNA or gDNA used as material had been derived from T cells, B-cell-depleted T cells, or PBMCs.

Methods used by the authors: Reference gene primer amplification gave nucleated cell count estimates. The table came from immunoSEQ multiplex PCR; TCRdb's copy has only in-frame clones and leaves some out. D and trimming were read from the DNA, whereas the V and J calls and clone size are those reported in that table. The top ten clones hold over 15% of a sample with some 120,000 clones, about 80% of them seen once. The CDR3 is 14 amino acids. Trimming removed 3 bases at V and 2 bases at J, with 8 bases between. Germline V lookup: CDR1 SGHVS, CDR2 FQNEAQ. The material sequenced was peripheral blood. The sequence was obtained from a woman between 45 and 65 years old with acute or convalescent COVID-19. This chain joins TRBV7-8 and TRBJ2-1; the D gene is possibly TRBD1 (6 bases). As DNA, the CDR3 is TGTGCCAGCAGCTTCAACAGGGCCTACAATGAGCAGTTCTTC. Translating gives CASSFNRAYNEQFF. Using reference TRBV7-8 and TRBJ2-1 for the parts outside the CDR3, the full variable domain is GAGVSQSPRYKVAKRGQDVALRCDPISGHVSLFWYQQALGQGPEFLTYFQNEAQLDKSGLPSDRFFAERPEGSVSTLKIQRTQQEDSAVYLCASSFNRAYNEQFFGPGTRLTVL.